This T cell receptor (beta chain) appears in the sequencing data of a study of T cell responses to AZD1222 COVID-19 vaccine. Per germline, CDR1 MNHEY and CDR2 SVGEGT. The CDR3 is made up of 15 amino acids. Losses at the gene ends were 0 bases for V and 4 bases for J; bases not matched to a gene: 3. The method was immunoSEQ multiplex PCR; TCRdb's version includes in-frame clones alone and lacks a portion of them. This sample yields about 170,000 clones, of which around 88% are seen a single time; around 1% belongs to the top ten. The sequencing used peripheral blood, collected 28 days after the second AZD1222 dose. The source is an adult who received the AZD1222 COVID-19 vaccine. The V call is TRBV6-2 or TRBV6-3, the J call TRBJ2-3, with 8 positions matching TRBD1. Here the CDR3 reads CASSYSTGASDTQYF. CDR3 sequence (DNA): TGTGCCAGCAGTTACTCGACAGGGGCTTCAGATACGCAGTATTTT.